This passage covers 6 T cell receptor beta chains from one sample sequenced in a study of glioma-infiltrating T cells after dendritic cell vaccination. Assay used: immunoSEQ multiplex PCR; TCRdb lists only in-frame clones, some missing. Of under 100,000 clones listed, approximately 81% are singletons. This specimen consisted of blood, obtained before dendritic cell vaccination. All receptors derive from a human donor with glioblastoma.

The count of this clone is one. CDR3 region: CASSLSIREDRGGGYTF. Written as DNA, the CDR3 is TGTGCCAGCAGTTTATCGATAAGGGAGGACAGGGGAGGCGGCTACACCTTC. The chain couples TRBV27 to TRBJ1-2; the match to TRBD1 covers 9 bases. The CDR3 has 17 amino acids. CDR1 is MNHEY, CDR2 SMNVEV, per germline (reference sequence). V dropped 0 bases and J dropped 8; count of bases not matched to a gene: 13.

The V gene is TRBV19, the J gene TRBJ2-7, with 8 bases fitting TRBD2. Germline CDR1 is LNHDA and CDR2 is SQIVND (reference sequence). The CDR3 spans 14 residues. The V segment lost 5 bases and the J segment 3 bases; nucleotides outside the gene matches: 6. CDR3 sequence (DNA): TGTGCCAGTAGTTCCGCGGGAGGTGGCTACGAGCAGTACTTC. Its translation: CASSSAGGGYEQYF.

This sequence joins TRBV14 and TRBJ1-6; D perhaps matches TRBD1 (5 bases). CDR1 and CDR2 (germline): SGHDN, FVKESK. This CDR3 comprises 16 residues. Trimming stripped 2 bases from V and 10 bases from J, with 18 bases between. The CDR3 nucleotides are TGTGCCAGCAGCCAATTCCAGGGAGGGTTTCCATCACCCCTCCACTTT. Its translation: CASSQFQGGFPSPLHF.

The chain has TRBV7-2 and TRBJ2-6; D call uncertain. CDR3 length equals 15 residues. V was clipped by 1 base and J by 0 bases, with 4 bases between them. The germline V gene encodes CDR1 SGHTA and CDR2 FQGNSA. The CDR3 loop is CASSLVYSGANVLTF. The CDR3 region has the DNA TGTGCCAGCAGCTTAGTCTACTCTGGGGCCAACGTCCTGACTTTC. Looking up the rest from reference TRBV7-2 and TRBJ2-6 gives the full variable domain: GAGVSQSPSNKVTEKGKDVELRCDPISGHTALYWYRQSLGQGLEFLIYFQGNSAPDKSGLPSDRFSAERTGGSVSTLTIQRTQQEDSAVYLCASSLVYSGANVLTFGAGSRLTVL.

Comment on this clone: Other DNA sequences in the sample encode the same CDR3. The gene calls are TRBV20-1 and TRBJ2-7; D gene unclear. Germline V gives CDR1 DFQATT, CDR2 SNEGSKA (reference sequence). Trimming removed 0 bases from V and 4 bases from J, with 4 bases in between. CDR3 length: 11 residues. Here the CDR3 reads CSARDSYEQYF. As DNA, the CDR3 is TGCAGTGCTAGAGATTCATACGAGCAGTACTTC.

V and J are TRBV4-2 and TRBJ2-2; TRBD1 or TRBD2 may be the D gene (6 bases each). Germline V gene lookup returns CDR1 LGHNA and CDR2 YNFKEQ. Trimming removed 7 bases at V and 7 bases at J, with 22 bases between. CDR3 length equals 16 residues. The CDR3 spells CASTQGRSSAGGELFF. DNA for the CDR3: TGTGCCAGCACCCAGGGGAGGTCTAGCGCGGGCGGGGAGCTGTTTTTT.